This is a list of T cell receptor beta chains from one sample in a study of human T cells and chemical hapten exposure. TCRdb used MiXCR to reprocess the RACE reads, holding one entry per CDR3 protein. Of about 80,000 distinct CDR3 sequences in the sample, roughly 15% were seen once. The sequencing here drew on whole blood, taken in connection with sensitization to the hapten diphenylcyclopropenone (DPC). These TCRs come from a woman aged 50 to 60 with alopecia areata. Some clones in this sample may be carry-over from other donors' samples. Both conserved end residues are part of each CDR3. Fields, in order: V gene, J gene, clone size, D gene, CDR3 DNA, CDR3 protein. The D gene is left open where the match is weak. Clone size is not always given. Where it is, it says once, few, many or a class for expanded clones.

>TRBV7-9|TRBJ1-1|many|.
TGTGCCAGCAGCCGAGATGTGGGCTCCACTGAAGCTTTCTTT
CASSRDVGSTEAFF
>TRBV28|TRBJ2-3|.|TRBD2
TGTGCCAGCAGTTCCACTAGCGGGAGGGCCAGGTGGGATGCAGATACGCAGTATTTT
CASSSTSGRARWDADTQYF
>TRBV6-6|TRBJ2-7|few|TRBD1
TGTGCCAGCAGTCTTCAAAAATCCGGGACAGGGAACTCCTACGAGCAGTACTTC
CASSLQKSGTGNSYEQYF
>TRBV29-1|TRBJ2-1|many|.
TGCAGCGTTGAATCCCTGAAGGGGGTCTACAATGAGCAGTTCTTC
CSVESLKGVYNEQFF
>TRBV20-1|TRBJ1-1|few|.
TGCAGTGCTTCCGAACATGAGAACACTGAAGCTTTCTTT
CSASEHENTEAFF
>TRBV7-2|TRBJ2-1|many|.
TGTGCCAGCAGCTTAGGGAGCTCCTACAATGAGCAGTTCTTC
CASSLGSSYNEQFF
>TRBV5-4|TRBJ2-2|.|.
TGTGCCAGCAGTTACGACGCCGTAGGCACCGGGGAGCTGTTTTTT
CASSYDAVGTGELFF
>TRBV18|TRBJ2-3|.|.
TGTGCCAGCTCACAAAGCGCTAGCACAGATACGCAGTATTTT
CASSQSASTDTQYF
>TRBV2|TRBJ2-2|.|.
TGTGCCAGCAGTGAAAAGGCCCCAGACATTTTCGGGGAGCTGTTTTTT
CASSEKAPDIFGELFF
>TRBV5-5|TRBJ2-3|once|TRBD1
TGTGCCAGCAGCCCGACAGGGACCACAGATACGCAGTATTTT
CASSPTGTTDTQYF
>TRBV28|TRBJ1-5|.|.
TGTGCCAGCAACAGTCCCAATCAGCCCCAGCATTTT
CASNSPNQPQHF
>TRBV7-6|TRBJ2-2|.|TRBD2
TGTGCCAGCAGCTTAGGACTAGCGGTTTTTCTGTTTTTT
CASSLGLAVFLFF
>TRBV11-2|TRBJ1-1|few|TRBD1
TGTGCCAGCAGCCCCCGACAGGGACTGAACACTGAAGCTTTCTTT
CASSPRQGLNTEAFF
>TRBV5-1|TRBJ2-3|few|.
TGCGCCAGCAGCTTGGATCGCACTACAGATACGCAGTATTTT
CASSLDRTTDTQYF
>TRBV19|TRBJ2-1|few|TRBD2
TGTGCCAGTAGTGCCCCGGGACTAGCGGGTCACAATGAGCAGTTCTTC
CASSAPGLAGHNEQFF
>TRBV7-6|TRBJ2-7|.|.
TGTGCCAGCAGCTTAGATCTTGGAGGCTACGAGCAGTACTTC
CASSLDLGGYEQYF
>TRBV2|TRBJ1-1|many|TRBD1
TGTGCCAGCAGTGAAAGGACAGGGTACACTGAAGCTTTCTTT
CASSERTGYTEAFF
>TRBV20-1|TRBJ2-4|.|.
TGCAGTGCTAGTCAAGACGGGGCCAAAAACATTCAGTACTTC
CSASQDGAKNIQYF
>TRBV20-1|TRBJ1-2|.|TRBD1
TGCAGTGCGACAGGGGGCGGTGGCTACACCTTC
CSATGGGGYTF
>TRBV4-2|TRBJ1-2|.|.
TGTGCCAGCAGCCTGACAGGAGAGGCTAACTATGGCTACACCTTC
CASSLTGEANYGYTF
>TRBV20-1|TRBJ1-5|few|.
TGCAGTGCTAGAGTAGGAGGGCTGGCGGCTCAGCCCCAGCATTTT
CSARVGGLAAQPQHF
>TRBV7-2|TRBJ1-2|.|.
TGTGCCAGCAGCTTAGGGGGTTCTTCTGGCTACACCTTC
CASSLGGSSGYTF
>TRBV6-2/TRBV6-3|TRBJ2-3|few|TRBD1
TGTGCCAGCAGTTACTCCGGGACAGGACCTTCGGATACGCAGTATTTT
CASSYSGTGPSDTQYF
>TRBV18|TRBJ2-5|few|TRBD1
TGTGCCAGCTCACCCCCCCGGCGCAGGGGGAGACAAGAGACCCAGTACTTC
CASSPPRRRGRQETQYF
>TRBV20-1|TRBJ2-5|many|TRBD2
TGCAGTGCTAGAGTAGCGGGAGGAATAGAGACCCAGTACTTC
CSARVAGGIETQYF
>TRBV5-1|TRBJ2-1|many|TRBD1
TGCGCCAGCAGCCTCCGGGACAGGGTATACGGTGAGCAGTTCTTC
CASSLRDRVYGEQFF
>TRBV20-1|TRBJ2-7|.|.
TGCAGTGCTAGACTAGCATCATACGAGCAGTACTTC
CSARLASYEQYF
>TRBV6-5|TRBJ2-7|.|.
TGTGCCAGCAGTGGCACGTCGGGTGGGCTTAGCTCCTACGAGCAGTACTTC
CASSGTSGGLSSYEQYF
>TRBV4-3|TRBJ1-3|.|.
TGCGCCAGCAGCCAAGGAGTAGGGAGCACCTCTGGAAACACCATATATTTT
CASSQGVGSTSGNTIYF
>TRBV20-1|TRBJ1-3|.|.
TGCAGTGCTCAGGGTGGAAACACCATATATTTT
CSAQGGNTIYF
>TRBV7-2|TRBJ1-2|.|.
TGTGCCAGCAGCTCCTCAATAGGCTACACCTTC
CASSSSIGYTF
>TRBV13|TRBJ2-7|medium-sized|TRBD1
TGTGCCAGCAGCACAAATCCTTCAGACAGGGGCCACGAGCAGTACTTC
CASSTNPSDRGHEQYF
>TRBV19|TRBJ1-2|.|.
TGTGCCAGTAGTACGCAGGCCCTTTTCCATGGCTACACCTTC
CASSTQALFHGYTF
>TRBV18|TRBJ1-1|.|.
TGTGCCAGCTCACCACGCGGCAGGATGAACACTGAAGCTTTCTTT
CASSPRGRMNTEAFF
>TRBV29-1|TRBJ1-2|few|TRBD1
TGCAGCGTTGATTGGGGCGGACAGGGGGCGTTAAGTGGCTACACCTTC
CSVDWGGQGALSGYTF
>TRBV2|TRBJ2-1|few|TRBD2
TGTGCCAGCAGTGGACTAGCGGGAGTTCTTGAGCAGTTCTTC
CASSGLAGVLEQFF
>TRBV28|TRBJ1-1|.|.
TGTGCCAGCAGTTTGGCACACCGAAGGACTGAAGCTTTCTTT
CASSLAHRRTEAFF
>TRBV20-1|TRBJ2-1|few|TRBD2
TGCAGTGCCCTCCCGGTAGCGGGAGAGGATGAGCAGTTCTTC
CSALPVAGEDEQFF
>TRBV7-9|TRBJ2-1|few|.
TGTGCCAGCAGCCCAACTAGGGGTGAGCAGTTCTTC
CASSPTRGEQFF
>TRBV2|TRBJ2-3|.|TRBD2
TGTGCCAGCAGCACGGAGGGCGGGAGTACAGATACGCAGTATTTT
CASSTEGGSTDTQYF
>TRBV18|TRBJ2-5|few|.
TGTGCCAGCTCACCGAGGGTAGAGACCCAGTACTTC
CASSPRVETQYF
>TRBV7-8|TRBJ2-3|.|.
TGTGCCAGCAACCTAGAGGGCATTTTGACAGATACGCAGTATTTT
CASNLEGILTDTQYF
>TRBV27|TRBJ2-7|.|TRBD2
TGTGCCAGCAGTTTATCGATGCCCATCTCCGGGCGGGAGGGCCCTCCTCGGACCTACGAGCAGTACTTC
CASSLSMPISGREGPPRTYEQYF
>TRBV11-2|TRBJ1-3|.|.
TGTGCCAGCAGCTTTGAGAATTACTCTGGAAACACCATATATTTT
CASSFENYSGNTIYF
>TRBV20-1|TRBJ2-1|many|TRBD2
TGCAGTGCTGGAGGGGAGGGCTCCTACAATGAGCAGTTCTTC
CSAGGEGSYNEQFF
>TRBV20-1|TRBJ2-3|.|TRBD2
TGCAGTGCTAGAGATATGGGACTAGCGGAGAACACAGATACGCAGTATTTT
CSARDMGLAENTDTQYF
>TRBV6-2/TRBV6-3|TRBJ2-2|.|TRBD2
TGTGCCAGCAGTTACTACCGTGGGGTGCATAGCGGGAGCACCGGGGAGCTGTTTTTT
CASSYYRGVHSGSTGELFF
>TRBV7-9|TRBJ2-3|.|.
TGTGCCAGCAGCTCCCTAGATACGCAGTATTTT
CASSSLDTQYF
>TRBV20-1|TRBJ2-7|.|.
TGCAGTGCTAGAGCATTAGGGGACACCTCCTACGAGCAGTACTTC
CSARALGDTSYEQYF
>TRBV12-3/TRBV12-4|TRBJ1-2|.|.
TGTGCCAGCAGTTTAACAGACCTCTCGGGAGGCTACACCTTC
CASSLTDLSGGYTF
>TRBV6-2/TRBV6-3|TRBJ2-5|few|.
TGTGCCAGCAGTTACACAACACGGCAAGAGACCCAGTACTTC
CASSYTTRQETQYF
>TRBV11-2|TRBJ1-3|few|.
TGTGCCAGCAGCTTAGTTCGGGGCTCTGGAAACACCATATATTTT
CASSLVRGSGNTIYF
>TRBV29-1|TRBJ2-5|few|TRBD1
TGCAGCGTTGATATGGGACAGGGATTGAGTGAGACCCAGTACTTC
CSVDMGQGLSETQYF
>TRBV4-1|TRBJ1-5|.|.
TGCGCCAGCAGCCAAGGACCGAATCAGCCCCAGCATTTT
CASSQGPNQPQHF